What follows is one T cell receptor beta chain and its context. Its antigen is currently unknown. This specimen belongs to a study of siplizumab effects on memory and regulatory T cells. Approximately 10^5 TCR templates underwent assay in every sample. Measured with immunoSEQ multiplex PCR; TCRdb has only the in-frame clones, and not every one. This table holds 50,000 to 75,000 clones, 96% found once. General observations from the study: Of the proliferating CD4+ or CD8+ clones, roughly 75-95% lacked a naive or memory phenotype that could be assigned. Naive T cells looked more diverse than memory cells, and they looked like major contributors to the alloresponse. Tregs that proliferated in siplizumab cultures did not have their suppressive function confirmed.

The V gene lost 2 bases and the J gene lost 4 bases, with 15 bases spanning the gap. The germline gives CDR1 SQVTM, CDR2 ANQGSEA. The CDR3 loop spans 14 amino acids. This chain uses TRBV29-1 with TRBJ2-7, with D unclear. What was sequenced was naive CD8+ T cells sorted from blood. The sequence was obtained from a human donor in good health. The CDR3 sequence: CSVELADGPYEQYF. In DNA form, the CDR3 reads TGCAGCGTTGAACTTGCCGATGGTCCTTACGAGCAGTACTTC.